Presented here are 21 T cell receptor beta chains from one specimen sequenced in a study of T cells after posttransplantation cyclophosphamide. Sequencing was performed with immunoSEQ multiplex PCR; in TCRdb, only in-frame clones are kept and a portion is missing. Reported are fewer than 40,000 clones, none seen only once; the ten largest carry approximately 6.7%. Sequences were obtained from PBMCs. These receptors originate from a woman aged 50 to 60 in good health and a related stem cell transplant donor.

There are many counts of this clone. The V gene is TRBV7-9, the J gene TRBJ2-7; D remains unclear. The germline CDR1 and CDR2 sequences are SEHNR and FQNEAQ (reference sequence). CDR3 length equals 14 residues. V was shortened by 3 bases and J by 0 bases, with 9 bases between the two germline ends. CDR3 sequence: CASSFNRDSYEQYF. The DNA for the CDR3 is TGTGCCAGCAGCTTCAACCGCGACTCCTACGAGCAGTACTTC.

This clone was detected ten times or more. The chain carries TRBV11-2 and TRBJ2-5, with TRBD2 identical over 14 bases. CDR3 size: 18 residues. Per the germline V gene, CDR1 is SGHAT and CDR2 is FQNNGV. Unmatched junction bases numbered 7, after V lost 4 bases and J lost 0 bases. Written as DNA, the CDR3 is TGTGCCAGCAGCTCTTCCCGGACTAGCGGGGGGTACCAAGAGACCCAGTACTTC. It codes for CASSSSRTSGGYQETQYF.

This clone was observed a few times. A much more abundant neighbour one base away suggests this may be a read error. The V call is TRBV27, the J call TRBJ2-2; 8 nucleotides match TRBD1. CDR3 size: 15 residues. Germline CDR1 is MNHEY and CDR2 is SMNVEV (reference sequence). V was clipped by 6 bases and J by 1 base; unmatched bases: 4. CDR3 coding DNA: TGTGCCAGCAGCCACGGGACAGGGAACACCGGGGAGCTGTTTTTT. Encoded protein: CASSHGTGNTGELFF.

In its sample, this clone was seen a few times. The chain couples TRBV12-5 to TRBJ1-1, with TRBD1 identical over 9 bases. The CDR3 has 17 residues. The V gene's germline CDR1 is LGHNT and CDR2 FRNRAP. Germline trimming cut 1 base from V and 4 bases from J; bases unmatched to any gene: 10. CDR3 sequence reads: CASGLDLGQGLGTEAFF. The DNA for the CDR3 is TGTGCTAGTGGTTTGGATCTGGGACAGGGTCTGGGCACTGAAGCTTTCTTT.

The sample holds many counts of this clone. This chain uses TRBV6-2 or TRBV6-3 with TRBJ2-5; 9 bases fit TRBD2. Trimming removed 7 bases from V and 2 bases from J; junction bases left unmatched: 11. From germline, CDR1 is MNHEY and CDR2 SVGEGT. The CDR3 length is 16 residues. The DNA of the CDR3 is TGTGCCAGCATGACGACTAGCGGACATTCACAAGAGACCCAGTACTTC. Protein sequence: CASMTTSGHSQETQYF.

In its sample, this clone was seen a few times. The chain has TRBV9 and TRBJ1-1; D remains unclear. Germline V lookup: CDR1 SGDLS, CDR2 YYNGEE. V was trimmed by 4 bases and J by 0 bases, leaving 10 bases between them. CDR3 size: 14 residues. The chain's CDR3 is CASSQGSLNTEAFF. The CDR3 nucleotides are TGTGCCAGCAGCCAAGGTTCGTTGAACACTGAAGCTTTCTTT.

In this sample, this clone turned up a few times. This chain connects TRBV7-2 to TRBJ2-2; D is perhaps TRBD1 (5 bases). The germline V and J ends were trimmed by 5 bases and 0 bases, with 13 bases remaining between them. CDR1 SGHTA and CDR2 FQGNSA come from the germline V gene. This CDR3 contains 16 residues. CDR3 region: CASSMVGLPNTGELFF. Here the CDR3 DNA reads TGTGCCAGCAGCATGGTGGGGCTACCGAACACCGGGGAGCTGTTTTTT.

This clone was counted many times. This chain joins TRBV29-1 and TRBJ1-1, with 8 bases lining up with TRBD1. This CDR3 has 14 amino acids. CDR1 and CDR2 (germline): SQVTM, ANQGSEA. V lost 4 bases to trimming and J lost 1 base; unmatched junction nucleotides: 5. This chain's CDR3 is CSVAQGAANTEAFF. The CDR3 nucleotides are TGCAGCGTTGCCCAGGGGGCTGCGAACACTGAAGCTTTCTTT.

The chain is built from TRBV9 and TRBJ2-3; perhaps TRBD1 as D (5 bases). The CDR3 length is 14 residues. V lost 3 bases and J lost 3, with 11 bases in between. Germline CDR1 is SGDLS and CDR2 is YYNGEE. This CDR3 reads CASSGLKGTDTQYF. The DNA of the CDR3 is TGTGCCAGCAGCGGCCTGAAGGGGACAGATACGCAGTATTTT.

This clone was seen at least ten times. The rearrangement joins TRBV7-3 to TRBJ2-1, with 11 nucleotides matching TRBD1. Unmatched junction bases numbered 7, after V lost 5 bases and J lost 7 bases. The CDR3 contains 15 residues. Germline CDR1 reads SGHTA; CDR2 reads FQGTGA. CDR3 nucleotide sequence: TGTGCCAGCAGCGCACCGGGACAGGGGGATAATGAGCAGTTCTTC. Translated: CASSAPGQGDNEQFF.

The chain carries TRBV4-2 and TRBJ1-5, with 9 bases identical to TRBD1. Germline CDR1 and CDR2: LGHNA and YNFKEQ. This CDR3 region has 15 residues. J lost 5 bases, V lost 0 bases, and 2 bases had no gene match. The CDR3 region has the DNA TGTGCCAGCAGCCAAGAAGGGACAGGGTATCAGCCCCAGCATTTT. Translating gives CASSQEGTGYQPQHF.

This clone was counted many times. This rearrangement joins TRBV11-2 to TRBJ2-3, with D possibly matching TRBD1 (6 bases). Trimming took 5 bases from V and 2 from J, leaving 17 bases between them. This CDR3 spans 16 amino acids. Germline V lookup: CDR1 SGHAT, CDR2 FQNNGV. The CDR3 loop reads CASSPRTASFTDTQYF. CDR3 DNA sequence: TGTGCCAGCAGCCCGCGGACAGCCTCGTTCACAGATACGCAGTATTTT.

The gene calls are TRBV28 and TRBJ2-5, with D perhaps TRBD2 (5 bases). Germline V gives CDR1 MDHEN, CDR2 SYDVKM. Trimming stripped 5 bases from V and 10 bases from J, with 14 bases between. The CDR3 is made up of 12 amino acids. CDR3 region: CASSRPRSGQYF. As DNA, the CDR3 is TGTGCCAGCAGTCGCCCGCGGAGCGGCCAGTACTTC.

The table lists this clone with many counts. CDR3 nucleotide sequence: TGTGCTAGTGGTTTGACCCTAGCGGGGAACACTGAAGCTTTCTTT. It encodes CASGLTLAGNTEAFF. This sequence joins TRBV12-5 and TRBJ1-1; the D is unclear. The ends were cut back, 2 bases at V and 1 base at J, with 11 bases in the middle. Per germline, CDR1 LGHNT and CDR2 FRNRAP. This CDR3 is 15 amino acids long.

This clone occurred many times. The rearrangement joins TRBV12-3 or TRBV12-4 to TRBJ2-1; D may be TRBD1 (6 bases). This CDR3 contains 16 residues. The V and J ends lost 6 bases and 0 bases respectively, with 15 bases between them. The CDR3 is CASRSRTESSYNEQFF. Written as DNA, the CDR3 is TGTGCCAGCAGGTCACGGACAGAAAGCTCCTACAATGAGCAGTTCTTC.

This clone has at least ten counts. This rearrangement joins TRBV18 to TRBJ2-5; D not certain. The CDR3 runs to 14 residues. Germline V CDR1 and CDR2: KGHSH, LQKENI. The germline V and J ends were trimmed by 5 bases and 5 bases, with 15 bases remaining between them. CDR3 in amino acids: CASSSIPILETQYF. In DNA form, the CDR3 reads TGTGCCAGCTCATCTATCCCCATCCTGGAGACCCAGTACTTC.

This clone was recorded at least ten times. The V call is TRBV11-3, the J call TRBJ2-4; no reliable D call. The CDR3 is 14 amino acids. The germline V gene has CDR1 SGHNT and CDR2 YENEEA. For the CDR3, the DNA is TGTGCAAGTCGAGATGGCGGCGAAAAAAACATTCAGTACTTC. Its protein product is CASRDGGEKNIQYF.

In this sample, this clone turned up many times. V usage is TRBV7-9 and J usage is TRBJ2-7, with 10 bases lining up with TRBD2. There are 16 residues in the CDR3. Germline V gives CDR1 SEHNR, CDR2 FQNEAQ (reference sequence). J was trimmed by 6 bases and V by 4 bases; bases with no gene match: 12. CDR3 sequence: CASSSPSGRFRGEQYF. Written as DNA, the CDR3 is TGTGCCAGCAGCTCTCCTAGCGGGAGATTTAGAGGCGAGCAGTACTTC.

This clone appeared many times. The chain is built from TRBV4-1 and TRBJ2-7; possible D gene TRBD1, 5 bases. This CDR3 has 15 amino acids. Germline CDR1 and CDR2: MGHRA and YSYEKL. The V and J ends lost 4 bases and 0 bases respectively, with 13 bases between them. The CDR3 region has the DNA TGCGCCAGCAGCCCTCGTGGGGCTTCCTCCTACGAGCAGTACTTC. This codes for CASSPRGASSYEQYF.

This clone has ten or more counts. The chain combines TRBV5-1 with TRBJ2-1; D possibly corresponds to TRBD2 (7 bases). CDR1 and CDR2 from the germline V gene are SGHRS and YFSETQ. Trimming took off 4 bases at V and 5 bases at J, with 19 bases between the two ends. This CDR3 has 16 amino acids. The CDR3 DNA reads as TGCGCCAGCAGCCCAAGGGGGGGGGCGATCCACAATGAGCAGTTCTTC. Translating gives CASSPRGGAIHNEQFF.

The sample holds many counts of this clone. This rearrangement joins TRBV5-1 to TRBJ2-1; 7 bases line up with TRBD2. There are 15 residues in the CDR3. Trimming took 7 bases from V and 10 from J; bases not matched to a gene: 17. Germline CDR1 reads SGHRS; CDR2 reads YFSETQ. This CDR3 is CASRAGSGISGEQFF. CDR3 DNA sequence: TGCGCCAGCCGCGCAGGCTCCGGGATTAGCGGGGAGCAGTTCTTC.